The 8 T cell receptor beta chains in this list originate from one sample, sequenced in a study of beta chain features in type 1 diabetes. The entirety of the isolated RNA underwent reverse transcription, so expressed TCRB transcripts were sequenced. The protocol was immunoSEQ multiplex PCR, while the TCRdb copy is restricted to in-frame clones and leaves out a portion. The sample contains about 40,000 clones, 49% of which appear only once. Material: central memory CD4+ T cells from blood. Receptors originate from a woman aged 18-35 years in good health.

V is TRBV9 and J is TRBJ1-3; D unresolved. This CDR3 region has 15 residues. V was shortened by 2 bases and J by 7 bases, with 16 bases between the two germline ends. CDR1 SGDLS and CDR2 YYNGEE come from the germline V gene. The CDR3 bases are TGTGCCAGCAGCGTGGGTCGGGAAAGTCCGAACACCATATATTTT. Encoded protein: CASSVGRESPNTIYF. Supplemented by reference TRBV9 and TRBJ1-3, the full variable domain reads DSGVTQTPKHLITATGQRVTLRCSPRSGDLSVYWYQQSLDQGLQFLIQYYNGEERAKGNILERFSAQQFPDLHSELNLSSLELGDSALYFCASSVGRESPNTIYFGEGSWLTVV.

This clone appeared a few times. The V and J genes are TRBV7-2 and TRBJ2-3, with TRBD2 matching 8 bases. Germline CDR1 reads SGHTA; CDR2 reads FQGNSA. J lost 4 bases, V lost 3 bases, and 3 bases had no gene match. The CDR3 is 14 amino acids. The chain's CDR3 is CASSFTTSADTQYF. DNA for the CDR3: TGTGCCAGCAGCTTTACGACTAGCGCAGATACGCAGTATTTT. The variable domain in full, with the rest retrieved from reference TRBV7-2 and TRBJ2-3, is GAGVSQSPSNKVTEKGKDVELRCDPISGHTALYWYRQSLGQGLEFLIYFQGNSAPDKSGLPSDRFSAERTGGSVSTLTIQRTQQEDSAVYLCASSFTTSADTQYFGPGTRLTVL.

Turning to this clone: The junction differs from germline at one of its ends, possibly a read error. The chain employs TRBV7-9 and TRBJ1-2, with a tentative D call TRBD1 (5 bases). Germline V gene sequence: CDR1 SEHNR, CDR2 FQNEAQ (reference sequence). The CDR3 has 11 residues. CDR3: CASSLGPGMSF. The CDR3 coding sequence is TGTGCCAGCAGCTTGGGGCCAGGGATGAGCTTC.

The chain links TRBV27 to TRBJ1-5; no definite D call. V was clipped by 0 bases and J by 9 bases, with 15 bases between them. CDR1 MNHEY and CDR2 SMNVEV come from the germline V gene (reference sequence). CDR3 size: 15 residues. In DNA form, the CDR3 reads TGTGCCAGCAGTTTATCCGCCCCGGGAGGTTCGCCCCAGCATTTT. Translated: CASSLSAPGGSPQHF.

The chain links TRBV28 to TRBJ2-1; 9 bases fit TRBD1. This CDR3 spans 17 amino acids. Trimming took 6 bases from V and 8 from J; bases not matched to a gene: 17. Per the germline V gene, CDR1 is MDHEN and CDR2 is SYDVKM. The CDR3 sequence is CASRNLGSGTGRDEQFF. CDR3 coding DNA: TGTGCCAGCAGAAATTTGGGATCCGGGACAGGGAGAGATGAGCAGTTCTTC.

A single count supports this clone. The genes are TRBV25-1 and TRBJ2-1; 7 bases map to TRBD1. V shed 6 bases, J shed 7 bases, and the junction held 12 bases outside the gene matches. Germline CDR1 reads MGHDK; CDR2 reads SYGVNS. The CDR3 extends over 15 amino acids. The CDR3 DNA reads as TGTGCCAGCAGCCGATCAGGGGGTTTTGCGAATGAGCAGTTCTTC. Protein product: CASSRSGGFANEQFF.

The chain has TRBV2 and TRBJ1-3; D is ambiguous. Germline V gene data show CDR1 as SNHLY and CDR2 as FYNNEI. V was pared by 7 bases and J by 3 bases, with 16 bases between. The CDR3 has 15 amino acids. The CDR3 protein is CASNPSSRIGNTIYF. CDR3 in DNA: TGTGCCAGCAACCCCTCTTCGAGGATTGGAAACACCATATATTTT.

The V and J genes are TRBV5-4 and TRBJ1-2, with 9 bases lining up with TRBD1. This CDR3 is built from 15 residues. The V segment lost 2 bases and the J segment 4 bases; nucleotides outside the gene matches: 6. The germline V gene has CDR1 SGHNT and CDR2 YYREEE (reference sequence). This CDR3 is CASSFPGQGSYGYTF. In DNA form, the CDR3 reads TGTGCCAGCAGCTTTCCGGGACAGGGATCCTATGGCTACACCTTC. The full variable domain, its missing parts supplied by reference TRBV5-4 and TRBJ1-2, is ETGVTQSPTHLIKTRGQQVTLRCSSQSGHNTVSWYQQALGQGPQFIFQYYREEENGRGNFPPRFSGLQFPNYSSELNVNALELDDSALYLCASSFPGQGSYGYTFGSGTRLTVV.